Below, one TCR beta chain is given with its context. Per germline, CDR1 LGHNA and CDR2 YSLEER. Trimming took 1 base from V and 2 from J, leaving 5 bases between them. The CDR3 runs 13 residues. This specimen comes from a study of T cells after yellow fever vaccination. TCRdb recomputed calls from the 5' RACE reads with MiXCR, one row per CDR3 protein. The data hold around 320,000 distinct CDR3 sequences, with 3.5% to 5% observed a single time. The rearrangement joins TRBV4-3 to TRBJ1-1; D uncertain. The specimen comprised PBMCs, sampled 15 days after the yellow fever booster vaccination. This sequence originates from a man between 18 and 35 years old who received the YFV17D yellow fever vaccine. For the CDR3, the DNA is TGCGCCAGCAGCCAAGGGTTCAACACTGAAGCTTTCTTT. Translated: CASSQGFNTEAFF.